What follows are 9 T cell receptor beta chains derived from one specimen sequenced in a study of shared clonotypes between healthy human individuals. TCRdb's table, derived via immunoSEQ multiplex PCR, lists solely in-frame clones and lacks some. This sample has around 500,000 clones, with over 60% found just once. The specimen sequenced was PBMCs. These receptors all come from a woman aged 40 to 49 in good health. Some clones in this sample may be carry-over from other donors' samples.

This chain connects TRBV4-1 to TRBJ1-5, with TRBD1 as a possible D gene (5 bases). There are 15 residues in the CDR3. V was trimmed by 4 bases and J by 6 bases, leaving 16 bases between them. Germline-derived CDR1 and CDR2 are MGHRA and YSYEKL. CDR3 nucleotide sequence: TGCGCCAGCAGCCCCAGGGATCGAGGGATTCAGCCCCAGCATTTT. It specifies CASSPRDRGIQPQHF.

The J gene is TRBJ1-3, the V gene TRBV11-2, with TRBD1 identical over 7 bases. Germline CDR1 is SGHAT and CDR2 is FQNNGV. The CDR3 is 16 amino acids. V lost 0 bases to trimming and J lost 2 bases; unmatched junction nucleotides: 4. The CDR3 nucleotides read TGTGCCAGCAGCTTAGATCTGCAGGGGGCTGGAAACACCATATATTTT. It encodes CASSLDLQGAGNTIYF.

The CDR3 sequence is CASSQGRVAGKFNEQFF. In DNA, the CDR3 is TGCGCCAGCAGCCAAGGTAGGGTAGCGGGAAAATTTAATGAGCAGTTCTTC. This chain connects TRBV4-1 to TRBJ2-1; 8 bases match TRBD2. J gave up 7 bases and V 1 base, and 12 bases lay outside the gene matches. Germline-derived CDR1 and CDR2 are MGHRA and YSYEKL. The CDR3 extends over 17 amino acids.

The chain recombines TRBV5-1 with TRBJ2-1; 13 nucleotides line up with TRBD2. The junction had 18 bases not matched to a gene; V was cut back by 5 bases and J by 10 bases. The CDR3 is made up of 18 amino acids. Germline-derived CDR1 and CDR2 are SGHRS and YFSETQ. CDR3 DNA sequence: TGCGCCAGCAGTACTGCCATGACTAGCGGGAGGCCCCCAGTGGAGCAGTTCTTC. Translating it yields CASSTAMTSGRPPVEQFF.

CDR3 DNA sequence: TGTGCCAGCAACAGGCTAGCGGAATCCTACGAGCAGTACTTC. It specifies CASNRLAESYEQYF. This sequence joins TRBV28 and TRBJ2-7; 7 bases are shared with TRBD2. Germline trimming cut 7 bases from V and 1 base from J; bases unmatched to any gene: 7. Germline CDR1 MDHEN, CDR2 SYDVKM. The CDR3 totals 14 residues.

V and J are TRBV11-2 and TRBJ1-1; D is uncertain. Looked up from germline, CDR1 is SGHAT and CDR2 is FQNNGV. Trimming took 5 bases from V and 4 from J, leaving 11 bases between them. CDR3 length equals 13 residues. The chain's CDR3 is CASSPSPGTEAFF. CDR3 DNA sequence: TGTGCCAGCAGCCCCTCCCCGGGCACTGAAGCTTTCTTT.

This clone came up a few times. Within the sample, other DNA sequences also encode this same CDR3. The chain recombines TRBV4-1 with TRBJ2-1; perhaps TRBD2 as D (6 bases). The CDR3 is made up of 14 amino acids. The germline V gene encodes CDR1 MGHRA and CDR2 YSYEKL. Between the trimmed V and J ends, which lost 6 bases and 2 bases, there was a span of 11 bases. The CDR3 reads CASRSGETYNEQFF. The CDR3 region has the DNA TGCGCCAGCAGGTCGGGAGAGACCTACAATGAGCAGTTCTTC.

This chain uses TRBV19 with TRBJ1-2, with a weak D call TRBD1 (5 bases). Germline CDR1 LNHDA, CDR2 SQIVND (reference sequence). This CDR3 has 14 amino acids. Trimming took off 5 bases at V and 3 bases at J, with 13 bases between the two ends. The chain's CDR3 is CASSLQGFDYGYTF. The CDR3 nucleotides read TGTGCCAGTAGTCTTCAGGGATTTGACTATGGCTACACCTTC.

This clone was observed a handful of times. Other DNA sequences in this sample translate to the same CDR3. The V and J genes are TRBV18 and TRBJ1-5; D gene unclear. The CDR3 is 13 amino acids. With 2 bases removed from V and 1 base from J, the gap between germline ends came to 3 bases. The germline gives CDR1 KGHSH, CDR2 LQKENI. The chain's CDR3 is CASSPNSNQPQHF. The CDR3 coding sequence is TGTGCCAGCTCACCAAACAGCAATCAGCCCCAGCATTTT.